The subject of this entry is one T cell receptor beta chain. Its cognate antigen is unknown. Assay: immunoSEQ multiplex PCR; the TCRdb copy retains only in-frame clones and omits some. This sample has about 160,000 clones, with about nine tenths found just once. The entry originates in a study of T cell responses to AZD1222 COVID-19 vaccine. General study findings and limits: The donors showed a predominance of white British ancestry and of females, with possible underestimation of clonal diversity. The peak T cell response came first, and repertoires were sampled only after it. Nearly half of unique spike-specific TCRs reportedly avoided B.1.351 and B.1.1.7 mutated regions. Spike-specific TCR repertoires showed rising breadth and depth after two AZD1222 doses.

The CDR3 totals 16 residues. V was shortened by 6 bases and J by 1 base, with 15 bases between the two germline ends. Germline loops: CDR1 LNHDA, CDR2 SQIVND (reference sequence). The specimen was peripheral blood, collected on day 0 of AZD1222 vaccination. The chain joins TRBV19 to TRBJ2-2; D is undetermined. The TCR sequence derives from an adult in good health. The CDR3 protein is CASSPTAFLNTGELFF. The CDR3 DNA sequence: TGTGCCAGTAGCCCCACGGCCTTCCTGAACACCGGGGAGCTGTTTTTT. The full variable domain, with the rest looked up from reference TRBV19 and TRBJ2-2, is DGGITQSPKYLFRKEGQNVTLSCEQNLNHDAMYWYRQDPGQGLRLIYYSQIVNDFQKGDIAEGYSVSREKKESFPLTVTSAQKNPTAFYLCASSPTAFLNTGELFFGEGSRLTVL.